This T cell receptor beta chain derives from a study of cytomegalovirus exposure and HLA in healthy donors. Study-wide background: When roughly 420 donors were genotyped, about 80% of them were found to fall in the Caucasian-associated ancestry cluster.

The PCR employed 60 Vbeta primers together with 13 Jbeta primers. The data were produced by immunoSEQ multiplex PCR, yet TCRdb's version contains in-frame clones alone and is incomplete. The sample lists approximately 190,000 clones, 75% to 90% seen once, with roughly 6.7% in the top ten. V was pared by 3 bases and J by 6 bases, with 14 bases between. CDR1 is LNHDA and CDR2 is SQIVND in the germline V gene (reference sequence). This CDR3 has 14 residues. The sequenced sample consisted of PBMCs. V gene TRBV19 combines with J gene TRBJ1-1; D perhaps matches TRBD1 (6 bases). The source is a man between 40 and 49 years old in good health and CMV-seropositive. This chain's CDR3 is CASSMGGGVPEAFF. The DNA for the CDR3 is TGTGCCAGTAGTATGGGAGGGGGGGTCCCTGAAGCTTTCTTT.